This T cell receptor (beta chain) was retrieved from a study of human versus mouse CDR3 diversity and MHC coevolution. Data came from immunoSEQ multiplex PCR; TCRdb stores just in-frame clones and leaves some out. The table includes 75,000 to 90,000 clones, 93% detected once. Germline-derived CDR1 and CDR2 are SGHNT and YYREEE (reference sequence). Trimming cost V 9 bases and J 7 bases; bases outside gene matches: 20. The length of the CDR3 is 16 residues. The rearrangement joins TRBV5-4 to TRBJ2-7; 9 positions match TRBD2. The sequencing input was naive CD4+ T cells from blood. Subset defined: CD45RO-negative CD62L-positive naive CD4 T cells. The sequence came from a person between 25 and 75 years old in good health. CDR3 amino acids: CATSEGRGRALGEQYF. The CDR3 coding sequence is TGTGCCACCTCTGAGGGACGCGGGAGGGCCCTAGGGGAGCAGTACTTC.